These T cell receptor beta chains were read from a single sample in a study of regulatory T cells in long-lasting Graves disease. TCRdb fed the multiplex PCR reads into MiXCR, producing one record per CDR3 protein. The sample includes around 250,000 distinct CDR3 sequences, roughly 18% seen only once; the top ten take approximately 24%. This specimen was peripheral blood mononuclear cells (PBMCs), taken at new diagnosis, from a patient treated with antithyroid drugs. Receptor source: a female donor with Graves disease. Both conserved end residues are part of each CDR3. Each record gives: CDR3 length, clone size, J gene, D gene, V gene, CDR3 DNA, CDR3 protein. A D gene is named only where the DNA matches it firmly. Clone size appears in some rows only: once, few, many, or a class for an expanded clone.

11,many,TRBJ2-5,-,TRBV20-1,TGCAGTGCTAGTGGAGAAGAGACCCAGTACTTC,CSASGEETQYF
14,few,TRBJ2-2,-,TRBV18,TGTGCCAGCAGTAACATACCTAACACCGGGGAGCTGTTTTTT,CASSNIPNTGELFF
14,many,TRBJ2-5,-,TRBV12-3/TRBV12-4,TGTGCCAGCAGTTCACTCTTTCAGGTGGAGACCCAGTACTTC,CASSSLFQVETQYF
12,many,TRBJ2-4,-,TRBV20-1,TGCAGTGCTCAAGGCGGTGGGAACATTCAGTACTTC,CSAQGGGNIQYF
15,few,TRBJ2-1,TRBD2,TRBV20-1,TGCAGTGGCTATAGCGGGAGGCGGCAGGGGGGTGAGCAGTTCTTC,CSGYSGRRQGGEQFF
14,-,TRBJ1-1,TRBD1,TRBV2,TGTGCCAGCAGTGTGACAGGGTTTGACACTGAGGCTTCCTTT,CASSVTGFDTEASF
17,many,TRBJ2-2,TRBD2,TRBV28,TGTGCCAGCAGCATAATGGGACTAGCGATCACGACCGGGGAGCTGTTTTTT,CASSIMGLAITTGELFF
14,-,TRBJ2-5,-,TRBV11-2,TGTGCCAGCAGCTTAGCGGGACGATACAATGAGCAGTACTTC,CASSLAGRYNEQYF
13,-,TRBJ2-7,-,TRBV6-1,TGTGCCAGCACGCGAGGGCACTCCTACGAGCAGTACTTC,CASTRGHSYEQYF
18,many,TRBJ2-7,-,TRBV20-1,TGCAGTGCTAGAGAGAGGGCCCCACGGGCCATAGCTTACTACGAGCAGTACTTC,CSARERAPRAIAYYEQYF
16,-,TRBJ2-7,-,TRBV4-1,TGCGCCAGCAGGAGGGAAACAGGGACCGTACCCTACGAGCAGTACTTC,CASRRETGTVPYEQYF
16,few,TRBJ2-1,TRBD2,TRBV9,TGTGCCAGCAGCGTAGAGGTGACTAGCGATTACAATGAGCAGTTCTTC,CASSVEVTSDYNEQFF
13,-,TRBJ2-7,-,TRBV19,TGTGCCAGTAGTAGCCAGGGTGGATACGAGCAGTACTTC,CASSSQGGYEQYF
15,few,TRBJ1-5,-,TRBV6-2/TRBV6-3,TGTGCCAGCAGTTACCGGGGATACGGCAATCAGCCCCAGCATTTT,CASSYRGYGNQPQHF
16,many,TRBJ2-5,-,TRBV20-1,TGCAGTGCTAAAGAAACCCCCCCCCGTGGGGAAGAGACCCAGTACTTC,CSAKETPPRGEETQYF
13,many,TRBJ1-1,-,TRBV28,TGTGCCAGCAGTTATGCCGCGGCACCTGAAGCTTTCTTT,CASSYAAAPEAFF
17,-,TRBJ2-3,TRBD2,TRBV25-1,TGTGCCAGCAGTACTAAGGGAACTAGCGGGAGTTGGGATACGCAGTATTTT,CASSTKGTSGSWDTQYF
14,many,TRBJ2-7,-,TRBV30,TGTGCCTGGAGTCAACGGGGAGCCTCCTACGAGCAGTACTTC,CAWSQRGASYEQYF
15,-,TRBJ1-3,-,TRBV4-3,TGCGCCAGCAGCCGGACACGGGACTCTGGAAACACCATATATTTT,CASSRTRDSGNTIYF
16,many,TRBJ2-1,-,TRBV15,TGTGCCACCAGCAGAGATCGGGGCAGCCGGGTGGGGGCCCAGTTCTTC,CATSRDRGSRVGAQFF
14,many,TRBJ2-1,TRBD1,TRBV15,TGTGCCACCGCCGGGACAGGGGGGTGGAATGAGCAGTTCTTC,CATAGTGGWNEQFF
15,many,TRBJ2-7,TRBD2,TRBV4-3,TGCGCCAGCAGCCAAGAAACTAGCGGGAGAACCGAGCAGTACTTC,CASSQETSGRTEQYF
14,many,TRBJ1-5,TRBD1,TRBV3-1,TGTGCCAGCAGCCGACAGGGGGCGCGTCAGCCCCAGCATTTT,CASSRQGARQPQHF
13,few,TRBJ1-5,-,TRBV12-3/TRBV12-4,TGTGTCAGCAGCCTGTCGAGTAATCAGCCCCAGCATTTT,CVSSLSSNQPQHF
13,many,TRBJ1-5,-,TRBV24-1,TGTGCCACCAGTGATTTTCGCGGACAGCCCCAGCATTTT,CATSDFRGQPQHF
16,many,TRBJ2-3,-,TRBV20-1,TGCAGTGCTAGTCCGTGGCGGGATTCTAGCACAGATACGCAGTATTTT,CSASPWRDSSTDTQYF
15,many,TRBJ2-2,-,TRBV5-5,TGTGCCAGCAGCTTGTCGGCAGGGAGGAACGGGGAGCTGTTTTTT,CASSLSAGRNGELFF
13,many,TRBJ2-7,TRBD1,TRBV7-2,TGTGCCAGCAGCTTATGGACAGGGGACGAGCAGTACTTC,CASSLWTGDEQYF
13,-,TRBJ2-7,-,TRBV19,TGTGCCAGTAGTATTGTAGGCTACTACGAGCAGTACTTC,CASSIVGYYEQYF
14,-,TRBJ2-3,TRBD2,TRBV4-1,TGCGCCAGCAGCCAACCCGGTGGACTAGCGGGAAAATATTTT,CASSQPGGLAGKYF
14,many,TRBJ1-5,-,TRBV15,TGTGCCACCAGCAGAGTGGTGGGTGGTCAGCCCCAGCATTTT,CATSRVVGGQPQHF
15,-,TRBJ2-7,TRBD2,TRBV20-1,TGCAGTGCCCTTTCCTCTAGCGGGAGAAACGACGAGCAGTACTTC,CSALSSSGRNDEQYF
14,-,TRBJ1-2,-,TRBV5-4,TGTGCCAGCAGCTTAGACAGGAACATCTATGGCTACACCTTC,CASSLDRNIYGYTF
13,few,TRBJ2-5,TRBD1,TRBV2,TGTGCCAGCAGAAACAGGGGGACGGAGACCCAGTACTTC,CASRNRGTETQYF
11,many,TRBJ1-1,-,TRBV7-9,TGTGCCAGCAGCTTAGCGAGCGAAGCTTTCTTT,CASSLASEAFF
19,many,TRBJ2-1,TRBD2,TRBV28,TGTGCCAGCAGCACCTCTCACCCACTAGCGTCCGGGGCCTACAATGAGCAGTTCTTC,CASSTSHPLASGAYNEQFF
12,-,TRBJ1-1,-,TRBV29-1,TGCAGCGTTATAGTCCAGAACACTGAAGCTTTCTTT,CSVIVQNTEAFF
13,many,TRBJ2-1,-,TRBV11-3,TGTGCCAGCAGCACCCCGGGATACAATGAGCAGTTCTTC,CASSTPGYNEQFF
14,few,TRBJ2-7,-,TRBV5-6,TGTGCCAGCAGCTTGATAGGGCAGACCTACGAGCAGTACTTC,CASSLIGQTYEQYF
14,many,TRBJ1-1,-,TRBV5-1,TGCGCCAGCAGCCCCCAACCTCAGGGTGCTGAAGCTTTCTTT,CASSPQPQGAEAFF
12,many,TRBJ2-3,-,TRBV30,TGTGCCTGGAGGTGGGGCACAGATACGCAGTATTTT,CAWRWGTDTQYF
15,few,TRBJ2-2,-,TRBV29-1,TGCAGCGTTGAAGGGGGAGCGAAAAACACCGGGGAGCTGTTTTTT,CSVEGGAKNTGELFF
14,many,TRBJ2-7,TRBD2,TRBV7-9,TGTGCCAGCAGCTCCTCTAGCGGGGGGTACGAGCAGTACTTC,CASSSSSGGYEQYF
12,many,TRBJ2-7,-,TRBV20-1,TGCAGTGCCTCTCGACCCGAATACGAGCAGTACTTC,CSASRPEYEQYF
14,many,TRBJ2-2,TRBD1,TRBV3-1,TGTGCCAGCAGCCAAGGGACAGGGACCGGGGAGCTGTTTTTT,CASSQGTGTGELFF
16,few,TRBJ2-1,TRBD2,TRBV7-2,TGTGCCAGCAGCTTAGAGCGGGAGGCATCGAACAATGAGCAGTTCTTC,CASSLEREASNNEQFF
15,many,TRBJ1-6,-,TRBV7-3,TGTGCCAGCAGCTTAACAGGGGCTCACGTGGCACCCCTCCACTTT,CASSLTGAHVAPLHF
16,many,TRBJ1-1,-,TRBV27,TGTGCCAGCACCCTGCATGTACCGACGGGGAACACTGAAGCTTTCTTT,CASTLHVPTGNTEAFF